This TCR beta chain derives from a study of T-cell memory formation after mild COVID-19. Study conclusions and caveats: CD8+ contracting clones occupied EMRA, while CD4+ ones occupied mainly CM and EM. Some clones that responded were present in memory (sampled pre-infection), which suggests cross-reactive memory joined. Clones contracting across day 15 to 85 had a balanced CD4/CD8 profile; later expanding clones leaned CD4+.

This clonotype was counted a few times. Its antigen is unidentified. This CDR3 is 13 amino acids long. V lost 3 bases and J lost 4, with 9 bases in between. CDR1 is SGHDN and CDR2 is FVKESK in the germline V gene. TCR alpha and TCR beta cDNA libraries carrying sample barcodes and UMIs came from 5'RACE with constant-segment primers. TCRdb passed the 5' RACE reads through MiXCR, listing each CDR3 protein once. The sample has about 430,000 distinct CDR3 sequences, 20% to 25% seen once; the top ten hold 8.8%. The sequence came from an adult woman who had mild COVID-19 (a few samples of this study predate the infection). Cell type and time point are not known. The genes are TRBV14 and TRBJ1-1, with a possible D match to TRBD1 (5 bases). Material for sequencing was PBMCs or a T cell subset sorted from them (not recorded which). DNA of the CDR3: TGTGCCAGCAGCCAGGGGCTGACCACTGAAGCTTTCTTT. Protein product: CASSQGLTTEAFF.